The present entry profiles one T cell receptor beta chain with its context. With 10 bases removed from V and 3 bases from J, the gap between germline ends came to 21 bases. CDR3 length: 15 residues. Per germline, CDR1 MNHEY and CDR2 SVGAGI. This sample was taken from a study of blood T cell repertoires in COVID-19. As processed by the authors: Reference gene primers were amplified, and this amplification served to estimate nucleated cell counts. Here immunoSEQ multiplex PCR was the method, and the copy in TCRdb shows in-frame clones only, minus some. V and J calls and clone size are given by that table; D and trimming were obtained from the DNA. This sample has 400,000 to 500,000 clones; more than 80% occur once, and the top ten carry 1.4% to 1.5%.

This clonotype was sampled from a woman aged 25 to 39 with active or convalescent COVID-19. V gene TRBV6-5 combines with J gene TRBJ1-1; perhaps TRBD1 as D (6 bases). The specimen sequenced was peripheral blood. CDR3 sequence reads: CATQGSGGMDTEAFF. Written as DNA, the CDR3 is TGTGCCACTCAGGGGTCGGGGGGAATGGACACTGAAGCTTTCTTT.